A selection of T cell receptor beta chains follows, all from one sample in a study of T cell responses to AZD1222 COVID-19 vaccine. The protocol was immunoSEQ multiplex PCR, while the TCRdb copy is restricted to in-frame clones and leaves out a portion. The profile covers about 170,000 clones, with 90% appearing a single time and about 1.6% taken by the ten largest. Sequenced here: peripheral blood, sampled on day 0 of AZD1222 vaccination. These receptors all stem from an adult in good health. Both conserved end residues are part of each CDR3. The D gene is left open where the match is weak. Rows give clone size only sometimes, using once, few, many, or a class for an expanded clone.

NA,NA,TRBV7-2,TRBJ1-1,CASSLTGSNTEAFF,TGTGCCAGCAGCCTAACCGGGTCCAACACTGAAGCTTTCTTT
TRBD2,NA,TRBV10-1,TRBJ2-1,CASSEWLAGGEQFF,TGCGCCAGCAGTGAGTGGCTAGCGGGGGGAGAGCAGTTCTTC
NA,NA,TRBV6-5,TRBJ1-2,CASRAYQAADYGYTF,TGTGCCAGCAGGGCGTACCAGGCAGCCGACTATGGCTACACCTTC
NA,NA,TRBV24-1,TRBJ1-6,CATAKGKEYNSPLHF,TGTGCCACCGCCAAAGGGAAGGAATATAATTCACCCCTCCACTTT
NA,NA,TRBV6-6,TRBJ1-2,CASRDSYGYTF,TGTGCCAGCAGAGACTCTTATGGCTACACCTTC
NA,NA,TRBV27,TRBJ2-7,CASSLVGGLQNF,TGTGCCAGCAGTTTGGTCGGGGGCCTACAGAACTTC
NA,NA,TRBV2,TRBJ1-4,CASSAGTHNEKLFF,TGTGCCAGCAGCGCCGGGACACATAATGAAAAACTGTTTTTT
TRBD1,once,TRBV11-3,TRBJ1-2,CASIVCPLGTGFTNYGYTF,TGTGCCAGCATCGTTTGTCCCCTCGGGACAGGGTTTACTAACTATGGCTACACCTTC
NA,NA,TRBV21-1,TRBJ2-7,CASSPRTSGGASYEQYF,TGTGCCAGCAGCCCTCGGACTAGCGGGGGGGCCTCCTACGAGCAGTACTTC
NA,once,TRBV6-2/TRBV6-3,TRBJ1-1,CASSYFTGTYTEAFF,TGTGCCAGCAGTTACTTCACAGGAACCTACACTGAAGCTTTCTTT
NA,NA,TRBV7-9,TRBJ1-5,CASSLNSLQPQHF,TGTGCCAGCAGCTTAAACAGTTTACAGCCCCAGCATTTT
NA,NA,TRBV4-1,TRBJ1-5,CASSPGGGKSRNQPQHF,TGCGCCAGCAGCCCCGGGGGAGGAAAAAGTCGCAATCAGCCCCAGCATTTT
NA,NA,TRBV7-2,TRBJ2-5,CASSFSRSVETQYF,TGTGCCAGCAGCTTTTCCAGATCGGTAGAGACCCAGTACTTC
NA,NA,TRBV9,TRBJ1-5,CASSVGVSHNQPQHF,TGTGCCAGCAGCGTAGGAGTCAGCCACAATCAGCCCCAGCATTTT
NA,NA,TRBV2,TRBJ1-2,CASSEGLGTGGGYTF,TGTGCCAGCAGTGAGGGTTTGGGGACGGGTGGCGGCTACACCTTC
NA,NA,TRBV2,TRBJ2-5,CASRGLLVLREETQYF,TGTGCCAGCAGGGGCCTACTGGTACTACGAGAAGAGACCCAGTACTTC
NA,NA,TRBV5-5,TRBJ1-2,CASSLAESGSYTF,TGTGCCAGCAGCTTGGCCGAATCAGGGAGCTACACCTTC
TRBD2,NA,TRBV2,TRBJ2-1,CASFSGGASWNEQFF,TGTGCCAGCTTTAGCGGGGGGGCTTCGTGGAATGAGCAGTTCTTC
NA,NA,TRBV28,TRBJ2-3,CASSLRERTQYF,TGTGCCAGCAGTTTAAGGGAGCGGACGCAGTATTTT
NA,NA,TRBV6-5,TRBJ1-5,CASSSFRVANQPQHF,TGTGCCAGCAGTAGCTTCAGGGTGGCCAATCAGCCCCAGCATTTT
TRBD1,NA,TRBV5-1,TRBJ1-4,CASSSFGQGANEKLFF,TGCGCCAGCAGCTCGTTTGGACAGGGGGCTAATGAAAAACTGTTTTTT
TRBD1,once,TRBV7-9,TRBJ1-5,CASSLWGTGSNQPQHF,TGTGCCAGCAGCTTGTGGGGGACAGGGTCCAATCAGCCCCAGCATTTT
NA,NA,TRBV5-6,TRBJ1-2,CASSPTGSSQRYTF,TGTGCCAGCAGCCCCACCGGGTCCTCCCAGCGGTACACCTTC
TRBD1,NA,TRBV29-1,TRBJ1-1,CSVRPQGDTEAFF,TGCAGCGTTCGCCCACAGGGGGATACTGAAGCTTTCTTT
TRBD1,NA,TRBV7-3,TRBJ1-6,CASSSTGDSPLHF,TGTGCCAGCAGCTCCACAGGGGATTCACCCCTCCACTTT
NA,NA,TRBV14,TRBJ1-2,CASSQWVGTVYGYTF,TGTGCCAGCAGCCAATGGGTGGGGACTGTCTATGGCTACACCTTC
NA,NA,TRBV5-5,TRBJ1-5,CASSLIGGDYQPQHF,TGTGCCAGCAGCTTGATTGGGGGCGACTATCAGCCCCAGCATTTT
NA,NA,TRBV11-2,TRBJ2-3,CASSLGGDATQYF,TGTGCCAGCAGCTTAGGCGGGGACGCTACGCAGTATTTT
NA,NA,TRBV30,TRBJ1-4,CAWSVHNGGTEKLFF,TGTGCCTGGAGTGTACACAATGGGGGAACTGAAAAACTGTTTTTT
NA,NA,TRBV24-1,TRBJ2-1,CATSDPTGYNEQFF,TGTGCCACCAGTGACCCCACGGGATACAATGAGCAGTTCTTC
TRBD1,NA,TRBV27,TRBJ1-3,CASSLGTGTGNTIYF,TGTGCCAGCAGTCTCGGGACAGGCACTGGAAACACCATATATTTT
NA,NA,TRBV11-3,TRBJ2-7,CASSLGEHYEQYF,TGTGCCAGCAGCTTAGGGGAACACTACGAGCAGTACTTC